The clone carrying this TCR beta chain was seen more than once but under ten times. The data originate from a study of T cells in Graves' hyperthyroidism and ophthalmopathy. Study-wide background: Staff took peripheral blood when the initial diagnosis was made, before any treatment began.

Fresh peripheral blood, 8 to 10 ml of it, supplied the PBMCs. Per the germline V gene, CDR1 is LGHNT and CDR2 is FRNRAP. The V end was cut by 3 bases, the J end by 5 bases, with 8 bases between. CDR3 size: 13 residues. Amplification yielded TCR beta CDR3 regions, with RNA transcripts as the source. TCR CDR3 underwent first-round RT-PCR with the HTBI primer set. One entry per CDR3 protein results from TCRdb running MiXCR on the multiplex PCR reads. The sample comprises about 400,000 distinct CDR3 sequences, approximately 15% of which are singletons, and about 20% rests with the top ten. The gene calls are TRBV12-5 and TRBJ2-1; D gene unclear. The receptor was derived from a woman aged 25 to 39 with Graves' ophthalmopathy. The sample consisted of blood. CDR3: CASGFLSDNEQFF. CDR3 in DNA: TGTGCTAGTGGTTTTTTATCCGACAATGAGCAGTTCTTC.